These 24 T cell receptor beta chains originate from one sample sequenced in a study of cytomegalovirus exposure and HLA in healthy donors. Primers included in the PCR were 60 Vbeta and 13 Jbeta primers. Libraries were prepared by immunoSEQ multiplex PCR; TCRdb keeps only in-frame clonotypes and omits some of them. Seen here are some 65,000 clones, about 70% observed once, and the top ten hold approximately 11%. Sequenced: PBMCs. These TCRs come from a woman aged 25 to 39 in good health and CMV-seronegative.

The J gene is TRBJ2-1, the V gene TRBV13; a possible D gene is TRBD2 (5 bases). The CDR3 consists of 14 residues. The V gene's germline CDR1 is PRHDT and CDR2 FYEKMQ (reference sequence). V lost 1 base to trimming and J lost 3 bases, with 7 bases between them. The CDR3, as DNA: TGTGCCAGCAGCTTAGTTACTAGCTACAATGAGCAGTTCTTC. Protein sequence: CASSLVTSYNEQFF.

This clone was counted many times. The chain recombines TRBV6-4 with TRBJ2-7; 9 nucleotides align to TRBD2. The trim removed 4 bases at V and 5 bases at J, leaving 9 bases unmatched. In germline, CDR1 is MRHNA, CDR2 SNTAGT. This CDR3 is 15 amino acids long. The CDR3 DNA sequence: TGTGCCAGCAGTGCGATAGCGGGGGAGTCGCACGAGCAGTACTTC. Protein: CASSAIAGESHEQYF.

The V call is TRBV5-6, the J call TRBJ1-6, with D tentatively TRBD1 (6 bases). V was clipped by 3 bases and J by 7 bases, with 17 bases between them. Germline-derived CDR1 and CDR2 are SGHDT and YYEEEE. This CDR3 is 16 amino acids long. CDR3 nucleotides: TGTGCCAGCAGCTCGCCCCGACAGGTCCCCAATTCACCCCTCCACTTT. Amino acid sequence: CASSSPRQVPNSPLHF.

The chain is built from TRBV5-4 and TRBJ2-5; 9 nucleotides match TRBD1. The CDR3 loop spans 16 amino acids. Germline values: CDR1 SGHNT, CDR2 YYREEE (reference sequence). Trimming at V came to 2 bases and at J to 5 bases, leaving 10 bases not matched to a gene. The CDR3 reads CASSFRTGATSETQYF. In DNA form, the CDR3 reads TGTGCCAGCAGCTTTCGGACAGGGGCTACCTCGGAGACCCAGTACTTC.

This clone was counted only a few times. The chain has TRBV6-1 and TRBJ1-1, with 8 nucleotides matching TRBD1. The V segment lost 8 bases and the J segment 2 bases; nucleotides outside the gene matches: 7. This CDR3 is 14 amino acids long. From germline, CDR1 is MNHNS and CDR2 SASEGT. This CDR3 is CASSRDRSNTEAFF. The CDR3 bases are TGTGCCAGCTCAAGGGACAGGTCCAACACTGAAGCTTTCTTT.

The V and J genes are TRBV28 and TRBJ1-6; weak D call: TRBD1 (5 bases). V shed 7 bases and J shed 10 bases, with 20 bases lying between them. This CDR3 has 15 amino acids. Germline V lookup: CDR1 MDHEN, CDR2 SYDVKM. The CDR3 sequence: CASITGGLKASPLHF. The CDR3 DNA reads as TGTGCCAGCATAACGGGGGGGTTAAAGGCCTCACCCCTCCACTTT.

CDR3: CASSIGGISPLHF. In DNA form, the CDR3 reads TGTGCCAGCAGCATTGGCGGGATTTCACCCCTCCACTTT. J is TRBJ1-6 and V is TRBV7-6; D call uncertain. This CDR3 has 13 amino acids. Germline values: CDR1 SGHVS, CDR2 FNYEAQ. V lost 5 bases, J lost 9 bases, and 11 bases lay in between.

V and J are TRBV6-1 and TRBJ2-6; 7 positions match TRBD2. CDR3 length: 16 residues. V was pared by 1 base and J by 0 bases, with 0 bases of the junction left unmatched. CDR1 and CDR2 from the germline V gene are MNHNS and SASEGT. As DNA, the CDR3 is TGTGCCAGCAGTGAAGGGGAGGGCTCTGGGGCCAACGTCCTGACTTTC. It specifies CASSEGEGSGANVLTF.

The V call is TRBV18, the J call TRBJ1-3; no reliable D call. V was clipped by 2 bases and J by 0 bases, with 8 bases between them. CDR1 and CDR2 (germline): KGHSH, LQKENI. The CDR3 is 15 residues long. Here the CDR3 reads CASSPSRFSGNTIYF. DNA of the CDR3: TGTGCCAGCTCACCATCTAGGTTCTCTGGAAACACCATATATTTT.

The rearrangement links TRBV12-5 to TRBJ1-5, with D possibly TRBD1 on 5 matching bases. Trimming stripped 0 bases from V and 3 bases from J, with 18 bases between. The CDR3 extends over 18 amino acids. Looked up from germline, CDR1 is LGHNT and CDR2 is FRNRAP. The CDR3 loop is CASGLVVAATVNNQPQHF. DNA for the CDR3: TGTGCTAGTGGTTTGGTAGTTGCGGCGACAGTCAACAATCAGCCCCAGCATTTT. Full variable domain (rest looked up from reference TRBV12-5 and TRBJ1-5): DARVTQTPRHKVTEMGQEVTMRCQPILGHNTVFWYRQTMMQGLELLAYFRNRAPLDDSGMPKDRFSAEMPDATLATLKIQPSEPRDSAVYFCASGLVVAATVNNQPQHFGDGTRLSIL.

This clone was counted between two and nine times. The CDR3 is CASTMTGGANEKLFF. The CDR3 nucleotides are TGTGCCAGCACGATGACAGGGGGGGCTAATGAAAAACTGTTTTTT. This chain links TRBV2 with TRBJ1-4, with 9 bases lining up with TRBD1. The CDR3 length is 15 residues. Germline V lookup: CDR1 SNHLY, CDR2 FYNNEI. The trim removed 7 bases at V and 3 bases at J, leaving 6 bases unmatched.

CDR3 sequence: CASSVASGTDTQYF. The CDR3 nucleotides are TGTGCCAGCAGCGTGGCTAGCGGGACAGATACGCAGTATTTT. The chain is built from TRBV7-2 and TRBJ2-3; 8 bases fit TRBD2. The junction had 4 bases not matched to a gene; V was cut back by 5 bases and J by 3 bases. The CDR3 has 14 amino acids. Germline CDR1 reads SGHTA; CDR2 reads FQGNSA.

The chain uses TRBV5-1 and TRBJ2-5; possible D gene TRBD2, 5 bases. Looked up from germline, CDR1 is SGHRS and CDR2 is YFSETQ. Deletions cut 4 bases from V and 7 bases from J, with 14 bases between. This CDR3 has 13 amino acids. CDR3: CASSPDSAVTQYF. Written as DNA, the CDR3 is TGCGCCAGCAGCCCGGATAGCGCCGTGACCCAGTACTTC.

The V gene is TRBV27, the J gene TRBJ2-1; D gene uncertain. The germline gives CDR1 MNHEY, CDR2 SMNVEV (reference sequence). The length of the CDR3 is 12 residues. The V end lost 5 bases, the J end lost 6 bases, and 8 bases lay between the germline ends. The CDR3 sequence is CASSPVRNEQFF. Here the CDR3 DNA reads TGTGCCAGCAGTCCCGTCCGCAATGAGCAGTTCTTC.

This clone was observed a few times. CDR3 sequence: CASSLRSGSSGGNTDTQYF. Here the CDR3 DNA reads TGTGCCAGCAGCTTAAGGTCCGGTTCCAGCGGGGGGAACACAGATACGCAGTATTTT. This chain links TRBV7-8 with TRBJ2-3; 9 positions match TRBD2. CDR3 size: 19 residues. CDR1 is SGHVS, CDR2 FQNEAQ, per germline. V was pared by 2 bases and J by 2 bases, with 14 bases of the junction left unmatched.

The CDR3, as DNA: TGCGCCAGCAGCCCGGTGTCCGGGACAGGGTACACCGGGGAGCTGTTTTTT. As protein: CASSPVSGTGYTGELFF. This sequence joins TRBV4-1 and TRBJ2-2, with 9 bases fitting TRBD1. The ends lost 4 bases at V and 3 bases at J; junction bases unmatched: 9. Germline V gene sequence: CDR1 MGHRA, CDR2 YSYEKL. The CDR3 is made up of 17 amino acids.

This clone was seen only a few times. The final CDR3 position lacks the conserved phenylalanine or tryptophan, pointing to a likely read error. The DNA is left out, because the CDR3 cannot be placed on it with certainty; the CDR3 is given as TCRdb lists it. The chain uses TRBV4-2 and TRBJ1-1; TRBD1, the D gene given by the table, was not confirmed from the DNA. The CDR3 totals 16 residues, both ends included. The germline V gene has CDR1 LGHNA and CDR2 YNFKEQ. CDR3 sequence reads: CASSQDPGQGNTEAFV.

The V gene is TRBV5-6, the J gene TRBJ2-7; perhaps TRBD1 as D (5 bases). V was cut by 2 bases and J by 2 bases, with 14 bases left in between. This CDR3 spans 15 amino acids. Per germline, CDR1 SGHDT and CDR2 YYEEEE. CDR3 in DNA: TGTGCCAGCAGCTTATGGCCAGGGCTTACCTACGAGCAGTACTTC. Its translation: CASSLWPGLTYEQYF.

The rearrangement joins TRBV23-1 to TRBJ1-1; possibly TRBD1 for D (5 bases). TRBV23-1 is assigned to the ORF class and has an uncertain function. The V and J ends lost 11 bases and 7 bases respectively, with 17 bases between them. This CDR3 has 12 residues. CDR3 coding DNA: TGCGCCCCTGATTGGGGGGGATTTGAAGCTTTCTTT. Residues: CAPDWGGFEAFF.

This clone was found a few times. One end of the junction fails to match germline, which may point to a read error. The V call is TRBV5-6, the J call TRBJ2-7; 8 bases match TRBD1. The CDR3 is made up of 13 amino acids. Germline CDR1 is SGHDT and CDR2 is YYEEEE. The CDR3 here is CASSLEELGTGLF. CDR3 sequence (DNA): TGTGCCAGCAGCTTGGAGGAGCTGGGGACAGGTCTATTC.

This clone was counted only a few times. This rearrangement joins TRBV6-5 to TRBJ2-3; D is uncertain. Germline V lookup: CDR1 MNHEY, CDR2 SVGAGI. V gave up 5 bases and J gave up 2 bases, with 5 bases separating them. This CDR3 spans 12 amino acids. This chain's CDR3 is CASSTNTDTQYF. Written as DNA, the CDR3 is TGTGCCAGCAGTACAAACACAGATACGCAGTATTTT.

This sequence joins TRBV6-1 and TRBJ2-1; perhaps TRBD1 as D (5 bases). Germline CDR1 is MNHNS and CDR2 is SASEGT. Trimming cost V 1 base and J 6 bases, with 10 bases left between them. The CDR3 contains 14 residues. CDR3 coding DNA: TGTGCCAGCAGTGAAGGGGGCGCTAGCAATGAGCAGTTCTTC. Translating gives CASSEGGASNEQFF.

This chain joins TRBV28 and TRBJ1-2; 8 nucleotides line up with TRBD1. From germline, CDR1 is MDHEN and CDR2 SYDVKM. CDR3 length: 14 amino acids. The V segment lost 2 bases and the J segment 7 bases; nucleotides outside the gene matches: 6. CDR3 nucleotide sequence: TGTGCCAGCAGTTTAAATCAGGGGGCGCGTGGCTACACCTTC. It encodes CASSLNQGARGYTF.

The chain employs TRBV6-1 and TRBJ2-5; 13 bases agree with TRBD2. The V and J ends lost 5 bases and 5 bases, in that order; junction bases with no gene match: 5. Germline V gene lookup returns CDR1 MNHNS and CDR2 SASEGT. The CDR3 covers 15 residues. This CDR3 is CASSTGLAGRETQYF. Written as DNA, the CDR3 is TGTGCCAGCAGTACGGGACTAGCGGGGAGGGAGACCCAGTACTTC.